These 18 T cell receptor beta chains were all obtained from the same sample, sequenced in a study of PD-1 blockade in classical Hodgkin lymphoma. Produced via immunoSEQ multiplex PCR; TCRdb's table is partial and in-frame only. The table shows some 30,000 clones, with approximately 90% occurring only once. The time point: cycle 4 day 1 (C4D1), after more than 5 weeks of nivolumab. Every patient had relapsed following autologous stem cell transplantation, and cohorts differed in brentuximab vedotin exposure. CD4+ T cells were purified from thawed PBMCs by magnetic negative selection. The sample in question was CD4+ T cells from blood, obtained before the fourth cycle of nivolumab. The receptors here all came from a human donor with classical Hodgkin lymphoma.

This CDR3 reads CASSSGRAVYNEQFF. Written as DNA, the CDR3 is TGTGCCAGCAGTAGCGGGAGGGCTGTCTACAATGAGCAGTTCTTC. The chain couples TRBV6-1 to TRBJ2-1; TRBD2 aligns across 10 bases. The CDR3 runs to 15 residues. Germline-derived CDR1 and CDR2 are MNHNS and SASEGT. The V and J ends lost 5 bases and 3 bases, in that order; junction bases with no gene match: 4.

The chain carries TRBV19 and TRBJ2-7, with 8 bases lining up with TRBD2. With V trimmed by 4 bases and J by 0 bases, 5 bases remained unmatched. This CDR3 comprises 15 residues. Germline V gives CDR1 LNHDA, CDR2 SQIVND (reference sequence). The CDR3 nucleotides are TGTGCCAGTAGTAGGGGCGGGAGGAGCTCCTACGAGCAGTACTTC. Protein sequence: CASSRGGRSSYEQYF.

V gene TRBV9 combines with J gene TRBJ1-1; D unclear. The V end lost 3 bases, the J end lost 10 bases, and 19 bases lay between the germline ends. CDR3 size: 14 residues. Germline CDR1 SGDLS, CDR2 YYNGEE. The CDR3 DNA sequence: TGTGCCAGCAGCGCCCCACGGCCTAACTGGGGAGCTTTCTTT. Its protein is CASSAPRPNWGAFF.

The rearrangement links TRBV30 to TRBJ2-2, with a tentative D call TRBD1 (6 bases). Germline-derived CDR1 and CDR2 are GTSNPN and SVGIG (reference sequence). Trimming took off 3 bases at V and 5 bases at J, with 16 bases between the two ends. This CDR3 has 15 residues. CDR3 bases: TGTGCCTGGAGCCAACTAATTCAGGGGACCGGGGAGCTGTTTTTT. Translated: CAWSQLIQGTGELFF.

This clone came up a few times. V gene TRBV25-1 combines with J gene TRBJ2-7; no reliable D call. This CDR3 has 11 residues. V was trimmed by 6 bases and J by 7 bases, leaving 10 bases between them. CDR1 MGHDK and CDR2 SYGVNS come from the germline V gene. The CDR3 loop is CASRRQTEQYF. The CDR3 region has the DNA TGTGCCAGCAGACGACAAACAGAGCAGTACTTC.

This chain's CDR3 is CASIEYSGNTIYF. The CDR3 nucleotides read TGTGCCAGCATCGAGTACTCTGGAAACACCATATATTTT. The genes are TRBV28 and TRBJ1-3, with D uncertain. This CDR3 has 13 residues. The germline gives CDR1 MDHEN, CDR2 SYDVKM. V lost 7 bases to trimming and J lost 0 bases, with 7 bases between them.

The rearrangement uses TRBV6-1 and TRBJ1-4; perhaps TRBD1 as D (5 bases). The CDR3 spans 14 residues. CDR1 is MNHNS, CDR2 SASEGT, per germline. V gave up 8 bases and J gave up 7 bases, with 17 bases separating them. Written as DNA, the CDR3 is TGTGCCAGCGGCACGGGGGAGCTACCTGAAAAACTGTTTTTT. Protein: CASGTGELPEKLFF.

The chain couples TRBV27 to TRBJ2-1; 9 bases fit TRBD2. The trim removed 4 bases at V and 7 bases at J, leaving 8 bases unmatched. Germline V gene sequence: CDR1 MNHEY, CDR2 SMNVEV (reference sequence). This CDR3 has 15 amino acids. The CDR3 loop reads CASSSAGTSRNEQFF. The CDR3, as DNA: TGTGCCAGCAGTTCTGCCGGGACTAGCAGAAATGAGCAGTTCTTC.

The chain carries TRBV25-1 and TRBJ2-2; no clear D. This CDR3 contains 13 residues. Germline V gene lookup returns CDR1 MGHDK and CDR2 SYGVNS. Trimming pared 4 bases from V and 1 base from J, leaving 4 bases between. The CDR3 nucleotides are TGTGCCAGCAGTGCAGAGAACACCGGGGAGCTGTTTTTT. As protein: CASSAENTGELFF. Drawing the rest from reference TRBV25-1 and TRBJ2-2, the complete variable domain is EADIYQTPRYLVIGTGKKITLECSQTMGHDKMYWYQQDPGMELHLIHYSYGVNSTEKGDLSSESTVSRIRTEHFPLTLESARPSHTSQYLCASSAENTGELFFGEGSRLTVL.

The rearrangement uses TRBV15 and TRBJ1-5; maybe TRBD1 (6 bases). The germline CDR1 and CDR2 sequences are LNHNV and YYDKDF (reference sequence). The CDR3 length is 16 residues. The ends were cut back, 0 bases at V and 1 base at J, with 10 bases in the middle. CDR3 loop: CATSRDKGGSNQPQHF. The CDR3 region has the DNA TGTGCCACCAGCAGAGATAAGGGGGGAAGCAATCAGCCCCAGCATTTT.

The chain couples TRBV7-9 to TRBJ2-4; D is perhaps TRBD1 or TRBD2 (6 bases each). Trimming took off 5 bases at V and 2 bases at J, with 16 bases between the two ends. The CDR3 is 16 amino acids. Germline loops: CDR1 SEHNR, CDR2 FQNEAQ (reference sequence). CDR3 residues: CASSPVGGGPKNIQYF. The DNA for the CDR3 is TGTGCCAGCAGCCCCGTAGGAGGGGGGCCCAAAAACATTCAGTACTTC.

V usage is TRBV5-1 and J usage is TRBJ1-2, with 7 bases lining up with TRBD1. Unmatched junction bases numbered 7, after V lost 0 bases and J lost 5 bases. CDR3 size: 15 residues. From germline, CDR1 is SGHRS and CDR2 YFSETQ. CDR3 protein: CASSLEGTVPYGYTF. The CDR3 DNA is TGCGCCAGCAGCTTGGAGGGGACAGTACCTTATGGCTACACCTTC.

The chain combines TRBV4-1 with TRBJ2-3; D gene ambiguous. CDR3 length: 12 residues. Between the trimmed V and J ends, which lost 4 bases and 0 bases, there was a span of 2 bases. The V gene's germline CDR1 is MGHRA and CDR2 YSYEKL. The CDR3 is CASSLSTDTQYF. The CDR3 DNA sequence: TGCGCCAGCAGCCTTAGCACAGATACGCAGTATTTT.

The chain links TRBV5-6 to TRBJ2-3; TRBD2 matches 11 bases. The CDR3 is made up of 19 amino acids. The trim removed 1 base at V and 3 bases at J, leaving 13 bases unmatched. Germline CDR1 is SGHDT and CDR2 is YYEEEE. CDR3 coding DNA: TGTGCCAGCAGCTTGCTGGTTTCGGCTAGCGGGAGGCGGACAGATACGCAGTATTTT. This codes for CASSLLVSASGRRTDTQYF.

The chain uses TRBV19 and TRBJ1-1; TRBD1 matches 9 bases. Unmatched junction bases numbered 10, after V lost 4 bases and J lost 7 bases. This CDR3 contains 15 residues. Germline V gene lookup returns CDR1 LNHDA and CDR2 SQIVND (reference sequence). CDR3 sequence (DNA): TGTGCCAGTAGTACCATAACAGGGGGCAAGGATGAAGCTTTCTTT. Its protein product is CASSTITGGKDEAFF.

This clone appeared a few times. V usage is TRBV6-1 and J usage is TRBJ2-1, with D perhaps matching TRBD1 or TRBD2 (5 bases each). Germline CDR1 MNHNS, CDR2 SASEGT. V lost 4 bases, J lost 9 bases, and 22 bases lay in between. The CDR3 has 16 residues. Here the CDR3 reads CASSAQPPKHGAEQFF. In DNA form, the CDR3 reads TGTGCCAGCAGTGCACAGCCTCCCAAACACGGGGCTGAGCAGTTCTTC.

The rearrangement uses TRBV28 and TRBJ2-2, with D perhaps TRBD2 (5 bases). Germline-derived CDR1 and CDR2 are MDHEN and SYDVKM. The CDR3 runs 13 residues. V lost 9 bases, J lost 1 base, and 9 bases lay in between. The CDR3 DNA is TGTGCCAGTTGGAGGCTGAACACCGGGGAGCTGTTTTTT. Amino acids: CASWRLNTGELFF.

The V call is TRBV18, the J call TRBJ1-5; D gene ambiguous. Germline V CDR1 and CDR2: KGHSH, LQKENI. This CDR3 contains 12 residues. The ends were cut back, 2 bases at V and 13 bases at J, with 12 bases in the middle. The CDR3 nucleotides are TGTGCCAGCTCACCAGGTCTATTGCCTCAGCATTTT. Translating gives CASSPGLLPQHF.